Following are 2 T cell receptor beta chains from one sample sequenced in a study of Tregs in tolerant kidney transplant recipients. The nonmyeloablative bone marrow transplants came from related graft donors, with transient mixed chimerism. Measured with immunoSEQ multiplex PCR; TCRdb has only the in-frame clones, and not every one. The table has about 90,000 clones, over 85% seen once. The input for sequencing was CD4+ T cells from blood (PBMCs), taken 12 months after the transplant. The receptors stem from a human patient who received a combined kidney and bone marrow transplant. Some T cells may have come from the graft donor.

This clone was picked up one time. Here the CDR3 reads CASSQETTGYYGYTF. CDR3 in DNA: TGCGCCAGCAGCCAAGAAACTACAGGGTACTATGGCTACACCTTC. This chain joins TRBV4-3 and TRBJ1-2, with a weak D call TRBD1 (6 bases). Germline V lookup: CDR1 LGHNA, CDR2 YSLEER. This CDR3 is built from 15 residues. V was trimmed by 0 bases and J by 3 bases, leaving 11 bases between them.

This clone has only one observation. The chain uses TRBV7-7 and TRBJ2-2; D not resolved. CDR3 length: 13 residues. Germline values: CDR1 SSHAT, CDR2 FNYEAQ (reference sequence). Trimming took off 5 bases at V and 3 bases at J, with 7 bases between the two ends. This CDR3 reads CASSQDYTGELFF. The CDR3 DNA sequence: TGTGCCAGCAGCCAAGACTACACCGGGGAGCTGTTTTTT.